Listed below are T cell receptor beta chains from one sample, sequenced in a study of T cells expressing NK-cell markers. TCRdb reprocessed the 5' RACE reads and reports one entry per CDR3 protein, with no DNA. With fewer than 400,000 distinct CDR3 sequences in the sample, the ten largest clones hold 5% to 5.5%. The source material was blood T cells: a sorted CD56 or NKG2C T cell subset, CD4+ or CD8+ T cells, or bulk PBMC T cells (not recorded which). These TCRs come from a man aged 18-70 years in good health. Both conserved end residues are part of each CDR3. Fields, in order: V gene, J gene, CDR3 length, CDR3 protein.

>TRBV2|TRBJ1-2|16
CASRPRPGQGAKGYTF
>TRBV7-3|TRBJ2-1|14
CASSRPGRENEQFF
>TRBV11-2|TRBJ2-7|15
CASSLGLGLNYEQYF
>TRBV27|TRBJ2-2|20
CASSFFSKGRDWAGTGELFF
>TRBV15|TRBJ2-3|17
CATTRGNGGLRTDTQYF
>TRBV18|TRBJ2-3|11
CASSQQNTQYF
>TRBV4-1|TRBJ2-3|13
CASSQDPSRTQYF
>TRBV7-3|TRBJ2-5|16
CASSLSGPGPQETQYF
>TRBV6-1|TRBJ2-3|16
CASSEARGAGTDTQYF
>TRBV9|TRBJ2-5|16
CASSERGLADEETQYF
>TRBV29-1|TRBJ2-2|17
CSLLGVNRVVGTGELFF
>TRBV7-8|TRBJ2-4|14
CASSFMDATDIQYF
>TRBV12-3/TRBV12-4|TRBJ1-2|13
CASSSQDNYGYTF
>TRBV6-2/TRBV6-3|TRBJ2-7|15
CASIRTASSSYEQYF
>TRBV11-1|TRBJ2-5|13
CASSLSRVETQYF
>TRBV12-3/TRBV12-4|TRBJ2-7|18
CASRPGLAGGRPDYEQYF
>TRBV6-5|TRBJ2-2|15
CASSFGDRMGGELFF
>TRBV6-1|TRBJ2-6|18
CASSERDPWGSGANVLTF
>TRBV3-1|TRBJ2-2|15
CASSRRGGVTGELFF
>TRBV19|TRBJ1-5|13
CASKGGTNQPQHF
>TRBV28|TRBJ2-5|16
CASSQDRLAGEETQYF
>TRBV12-3/TRBV12-4|TRBJ2-6|16
CASSFFQPSGANVLTF
>TRBV2|TRBJ1-6|15
CASSPLGQGNSPLHF
>TRBV7-3|TRBJ2-3|16
CASSWRLAGSTDTQYF
>TRBV6-4|TRBJ2-1|14
CASSDLTALNEQFF
>TRBV27|TRBJ2-2|15
CASSLRGGLPGELFF
>TRBV12-3/TRBV12-4|TRBJ1-2|17
CASSPFTGTPFGGGYTF
>TRBV20-1|TRBJ1-2|14
CSAVGQGAQYGYTF
>TRBV19|TRBJ2-3|15
CASSMPRGLIDTQYF
>TRBV7-2|TRBJ1-6|16
CASSRESRQGLSPLHF
>TRBV5-1|TRBJ2-7|15
CASSSYGGPRYEQYF
>TRBV11-1|TRBJ2-7|15
CASSPGLAASYEQYF
>TRBV5-1|TRBJ2-3|16
CASSSGLAGTTDTQYF
>TRBV29-1|TRBJ1-3|13
CSVGLNSGNTIYF
>TRBV12-3/TRBV12-4|TRBJ2-7|15
CASSSPRQTSYEQYF
>TRBV20-1|TRBJ1-2|13
CSARGQGEYGYTF
>TRBV29-1|TRBJ1-1|12
CSVGHGATEAFF
>TRBV12-3/TRBV12-4|TRBJ2-1|13
CASSFRTGGEQFF
>TRBV7-2|TRBJ2-7|16
CASSRVGGAGYYEQYF
>TRBV12-3/TRBV12-4|TRBJ2-4|13
CASSLVAKNIQYF
>TRBV12-3/TRBV12-4|TRBJ2-7|17
CASSLRWIGGFDNEQYF
>TRBV12-3/TRBV12-4|TRBJ2-6|20
CASSFAPGTFFSSGANVLTF
>TRBV11-2|TRBJ2-2|13
CASRLTVTGELFF
>TRBV20-1|TRBJ1-1|13
CSAEDRAHTEAFF
>TRBV27|TRBJ2-1|15
CASSLKPGPESAQFF
>TRBV18|TRBJ2-1|15
CASSQGLGGYNEQFF
>TRBV28|TRBJ2-7|15
CASSRGQSGSYEQYF
>TRBV27|TRBJ1-2|12
CASLPGGGGYTF
>TRBV19|TRBJ2-7|17
CASTSGSEWSRTNEQYF
>TRBV5-1|TRBJ1-6|14
CASSLAGKNSPLHF
>TRBV5-1|TRBJ1-2|14
CASSLSGGDYGYTF
>TRBV11-2|TRBJ2-7|17
CASSPITRQTKAYEQYF
>TRBV7-3|TRBJ2-1|13
CASGTGSHNEQFF
>TRBV20-1|TRBJ2-3|16
CSAKGLGTPSTDTQYF